This passage covers 2 T cell receptor beta chains from one sample sequenced in a study of patients and donors after allogeneic stem cell transplantation. TCRdb redid the calling of the RT-PCR reads with MiXCR, one entry per CDR3 protein. This sample has 70,000 or so distinct CDR3 sequences, with 26% found just once. The specimen sequenced was blood, either unsorted or a sorted T cell fraction (not recorded which). The receptors derive from a human donor who was either an allogeneic HSCT recipient or a stem cell or donor lymphocyte infusion donor (not recorded which). It is not recorded whose cells these are; they may come from a transplant donor.

This chain connects TRBV4-2 to TRBJ1-1, with 7 positions matching TRBD1. Germline V gives CDR1 LGHNA, CDR2 YNFKEQ. The CDR3 runs 15 residues. V was clipped by 1 base and J by 3 bases; unmatched bases: 5. In DNA, the CDR3 is TGTGCCAGCAGCCAAGGACCGCAGGGGGACACTGAAGCTTTCTTT. Translating gives CASSQGPQGDTEAFF.

A few counts support this clonotype. V gene TRBV29-1 combines with J gene TRBJ1-1; D might be TRBD1 (6 bases). This CDR3 spans 13 amino acids. Germline V lookup: CDR1 SQVTM, CDR2 ANQGSEA. V lost 0 bases and J 8 bases, leaving 13 bases between the germline ends. The CDR3 DNA reads as TGCAGCGTTGAAGACCCGGGACACCTAGAAGCTTTCTTT. Translated, it gives CSVEDPGHLEAFF.